This T cell receptor (beta chain) came from a study of hypomethylating agent response in myelodysplastic syndrome. The method was immunoSEQ multiplex PCR; TCRdb's version includes in-frame clones alone and lacks a portion of them. The data hold fewer than 4,000 clones, with approximately 82% observed a single time. CDR3 length: 16 residues. Germline CDR1 is LNHDA and CDR2 is SQIVND (reference sequence). Losses at the gene ends were 6 bases for V and 2 bases for J; bases not matched to a gene: 9. V is TRBV19 and J is TRBJ2-2, with TRBD2 matching 7 bases. This specimen consisted of bone marrow, obtained before or after starting hypomethylating agent treatment for myelodysplastic syndrome (not recorded which). This clonotype was obtained from a human donor with myelodysplastic syndrome. CDR3 sequence reads: CASRRLAEINTGELFF. The CDR3 DNA sequence: TGTGCCAGTAGACGACTAGCCGAAATAAACACCGGGGAGCTGTTTTTT.